The clone carrying this T cell receptor (beta chain) has a handful of counts. Its antigen is undetermined. This specimen comes from a study of CD8+ T cells in alopecia areata. Study outcomes and limitations: Tofacitinib significantly decreased scalp clonality and expanded CD8+ clones among top 100.

The CDR3 contains 14 residues. From germline, CDR1 is SGHDN and CDR2 FVKESK. V lost 4 bases to trimming and J lost 0 bases, with 9 bases between them. After isolation, RNA underwent reverse transcription to generate cDNA as the sequencing template. Some clones are missing from TCRdb's copy, which holds only in-frame ones; the method was immunoSEQ multiplex PCR. The sample has hundreds of thousands of clones; around 65% are singletons. Treatment defined: oral pan-JAK inhibitor, 5-10 mg twice daily. The starting material was CD4+ T cells sorted from blood, obtained at approximately week 45, from a patient treated with tofacitinib. The chain recombines TRBV14 with TRBJ1-1; D ambiguous. This TCR came from a human donor with alopecia areata. CDR3 nucleotides: TGTGCCAGCAGCCCTTTCATTGTGAACACTGAAGCTTTCTTT. Encoded protein: CASSPFIVNTEAFF.